The next 25 T cell receptor beta chains were all read from a single sample in a study of blood T cell repertoires in COVID-19. Clones were sequenced by immunoSEQ multiplex PCR, and TCRdb holds only the in-frame ones, with some missing. The data hold more than 85,000 clones, with around four fifths observed a single time. Sequences were obtained from peripheral blood. Receptor source: a man in his forties with active or convalescent COVID-19.

The rearrangement links TRBV4-3 to TRBJ2-5, with 11 bases that match TRBD2. This CDR3 comprises 18 residues. From germline, CDR1 is LGHNA and CDR2 YSLEER. The ends lost 0 bases at V and 1 base at J; junction bases unmatched: 7. CDR3 in amino acids: CASSQDRFSGGGQETQYF. CDR3 bases: TGCGCCAGCAGCCAAGATAGATTTAGCGGGGGGGGCCAAGAGACCCAGTACTTC.

The chain joins TRBV3-1 (or the pseudogene TRBV3-2) to TRBJ1-2, with TRBD1 matching over 7 bases. Trimming took 5 bases from V and 5 from J; bases not matched to a gene: 8. There are 14 residues in the CDR3. Per the germline V gene, CDR1 is LGHDT and CDR2 is YNNKEL (reference sequence). The CDR3 loop is CASSIDRVGYGYTF. The CDR3 coding sequence is TGTGCCAGCAGCATAGACAGGGTGGGATATGGCTACACCTTC.

The chain is built from TRBV27 and TRBJ1-1; 7 bases agree with TRBD1. Unmatched junction bases numbered 6, after V lost 3 bases and J lost 2 bases. Per germline, CDR1 MNHEY and CDR2 SMNVEV (reference sequence). The CDR3 length is 15 residues. The CDR3 coding sequence is TGTGCCAGCAGTTTCTCGACAGGGTCCAACACTGAAGCTTTCTTT. It codes for CASSFSTGSNTEAFF.

The chain joins TRBV12-2 to TRBJ1-1; the table's TRBD1 call for D was not verified on the DNA. TRBV12-2 is reported as a pseudogene. The CDR3 is made up of 18 amino acids. The CDR3, as DNA: TGTGCAAGTCGCTTAGGTACGGACAGGGAAACGATGAACACTGAAGCTTTCTTT. Protein product: CASRLGTDRETMNTEAFF.

The genes are TRBV6-5 and TRBJ1-1; 8 nucleotides match TRBD1. Germline CDR1 is MNHEY and CDR2 is SVGAGI. J was trimmed by 1 base and V by 6 bases; bases with no gene match: 4. This CDR3 comprises 14 residues. The CDR3 bases are TGTGCCAGCAGCCGGACAGGGTCGAACACTGAAGCTTTCTTT. It translates to CASSRTGSNTEAFF.

This clone occurred a few times. The J gene is TRBJ2-6, the V gene TRBV4-3, with TRBD1 as a possible D gene (5 bases). Germline CDR1 is LGHNA and CDR2 is YSLEER. The CDR3 contains 16 residues. V dropped 0 bases and J dropped 0 bases, with 6 bases sitting between them. The CDR3 protein is CASSQEQGSGANVLTF. The CDR3 DNA reads TGCGCCAGCAGCCAAGAGCAGGGCTCTGGGGCCAACGTCCTGACTTTC.

Only one count was recorded for this clone. The rearrangement joins TRBV10-1 to TRBJ1-2; D is perhaps TRBD1 (5 bases). The V gene's germline CDR1 is WNHNN and CDR2 SYGVQD (reference sequence). CDR3 length: 13 residues. V lost 10 bases and J lost 5, with 17 bases in between. The CDR3 protein is CATRRGPGYGYTF. The CDR3 nucleotides read TGCGCCACTAGGCGGGGACCCGGTTATGGCTACACCTTC.

Here the CDR3 reads CASSVPKAGANVLTF. The CDR3 DNA follows: TGTGCCAGCAGCGTACCCAAAGCAGGGGCCAACGTCCTGACTTTC. The chain uses TRBV9 and TRBJ2-6; no definite D call. Trimming left V 1 base short and J 4 bases short, with 9 bases between. Germline loops: CDR1 SGDLS, CDR2 YYNGEE. This CDR3 has 15 residues.

This chain uses TRBV19 with TRBJ1-5; a weak D match, TRBD1 (6 bases). Trimming stripped 9 bases from V and 4 bases from J, with 16 bases between. The CDR3 is 14 amino acids. Germline CDR1 and CDR2: LNHDA and SQIVND (reference sequence). The CDR3 loop is CASSGGGYNQPQHF. The CDR3 DNA is TGTGCCAGCTCGGGGGGGGGCTATAATCAGCCCCAGCATTTT.

This chain connects TRBV19 to TRBJ2-7, with TRBD2 as a possible D gene (6 bases). With 6 bases removed from V and 4 bases from J, the gap between germline ends came to 10 bases. The V gene's germline CDR1 is LNHDA and CDR2 SQIVND (reference sequence). This CDR3 region has 12 residues. The CDR3 sequence: CASSRGGYEQYF. The CDR3, as DNA: TGTGCCAGTAGCCGCGGAGGGTACGAGCAGTACTTC.

The chain joins TRBV6-5 to TRBJ2-7; 8 bases align to TRBD2. The CDR3 length is 15 residues. The V gene end was trimmed by 4 bases and the J gene end by 1 base; junction bases not matched to a gene: 6. Germline V gene lookup returns CDR1 MNHEY and CDR2 SVGAGI. The CDR3 DNA reads TGTGCCAGCAGTTCCACTGGCGGGGGGTCCTACGAGCAGTACTTC. It translates to CASSSTGGGSYEQYF.

The chain is built from TRBV7-9 and TRBJ1-2; 11 nucleotides line up with TRBD1. Germline CDR1 is SEHNR and CDR2 is FQNEAQ (reference sequence). There are 14 residues in the CDR3. V was pared by 1 base and J by 10 bases, with 5 bases of the junction left unmatched. CDR3 in amino acids: CASSLVGQGGDYTF. CDR3 DNA: TGTGCCAGCAGCTTAGTGGGACAGGGGGGTGACTACACCTTC.

J is TRBJ2-1 and V is TRBV19, with TRBD2 as a possible D gene (6 bases). CDR1 LNHDA and CDR2 SQIVND come from the germline V gene (reference sequence). V lost 3 bases and J lost 9, with 9 bases in between. CDR3 size: 12 residues. CDR3 loop: CASSIQAGEQFF. The CDR3 DNA follows: TGTGCCAGTAGTATCCAAGCGGGTGAGCAGTTCTTC.

This clone showed up just once. The chain uses TRBV27 and TRBJ2-2; TRBD2 aligns across 7 bases. This CDR3 spans 13 amino acids. After removal of 1 base from V and 8 bases from J, the junction contained 1 base not matched to a gene. Germline assignment: CDR1 MNHEY and CDR2 SMNVEV (reference sequence). The CDR3 bases are TGTGCCAGCAGTTTATTTAGCGGGGGGGAGCTGTTTTTT. Translation gives CASSLFSGGELFF.

The V call is TRBV6-2 or TRBV6-3, the J call TRBJ2-1; 9 bases match TRBD2. V was clipped by 5 bases and J by 5 bases; unmatched bases: 4. The CDR3 is 14 residues long. Germline CDR1 and CDR2: MNHEY and SVGEGT. Here the CDR3 reads CASSNSGGDNEQFF. CDR3 sequence (DNA): TGTGCCAGCAGTAATAGCGGGGGCGACAATGAGCAGTTCTTC.

There are a few counts of this clone. V usage is TRBV11-2 and J usage is TRBJ1-3, with TRBD1 identical over 9 bases. CDR1 SGHAT and CDR2 FQNNGV come from the germline V gene. The CDR3 spans 15 residues. Trimming at V came to 4 bases and at J to 8 bases, leaving 9 bases not matched to a gene. CDR3 in amino acids: CASSSTTGGRDTIYF. As DNA, the CDR3 is TGTGCCAGCAGCTCCACTACAGGGGGCAGGGACACCATATATTTT. The variable domain in full, with the rest retrieved from reference TRBV11-2 and TRBJ1-3, is EAGVAQSPRYKIIEKRQSVAFWCNPISGHATLYWYQQILGQGPKLLIQFQNNGVVDDSQLPKDRFSAERLKGVDSTLKIQPAKLEDSAVYLCASSSTTGGRDTIYFGEGSWLTVV.

The rearrangement joins TRBV19 to TRBJ2-5, with TRBD2 matching 11 bases. The germline V gene encodes CDR1 LNHDA and CDR2 SQIVND (reference sequence). The CDR3 covers 15 residues. Unmatched junction bases numbered 6, after V lost 5 bases and J lost 4 bases. The CDR3 spells CASSDSGGAGETQYF. DNA for the CDR3: TGTGCCAGTAGTGATAGCGGGGGGGCGGGAGAGACCCAGTACTTC.

V gene TRBV12-5 combines with J gene TRBJ2-2; D unclear. Trimming removed 1 base at V and 4 bases at J, with 13 bases between. CDR3 size: 16 residues. Germline loops: CDR1 LGHNT, CDR2 FRNRAP. DNA for the CDR3: TGTGCTAGTGGTTTGGCCGTCGGGTCGGGCACCGGGGAGCTGTTTTTT. This encodes CASGLAVGSGTGELFF.

The CDR3 coding sequence is TGTGCCAGCAGTTACTCGGGGAGGTCCAATGAGCAGTTCTTC. Protein product: CASSYSGRSNEQFF. V is TRBV6-5 and J is TRBJ2-1; possible D gene TRBD2, 6 bases. There are 14 residues in the CDR3. The V gene lost 0 bases and the J gene lost 6 bases, with 9 bases spanning the gap. Germline CDR1 reads MNHEY; CDR2 reads SVGAGI.

This clone has more than one count but fewer than ten. V and J are TRBV11-2 and TRBJ2-1; D is perhaps TRBD2 (6 bases). The ends were cut back, 0 bases at V and 9 bases at J, with 27 bases in the middle. The CDR3 extends over 19 amino acids. Germline V CDR1 and CDR2: SGHAT, FQNNGV. The CDR3 region has the DNA TGTGCCAGCAGCTTAGATTATGGGGCGACTAGTCGGGGACGCGGTGAGCAGTTCTTC. It is translated as CASSLDYGATSRGRGEQFF.

The chain is built from TRBV2 and TRBJ1-1; TRBD1 aligns across 7 bases. With 6 bases clipped from V and 7 bases from J, the junction kept 2 bases outside the gene matches. Per the germline V gene, CDR1 is SNHLY and CDR2 is FYNNEI. There are 11 residues in the CDR3. DNA of the CDR3: TGTGCCAGCAGGCGGGACAGTGAAGCTTTCTTT. As protein: CASRRDSEAFF.

The chain employs TRBV2 and TRBJ1-4; the match to TRBD1 covers 8 bases. This CDR3 has 14 residues. Germline values: CDR1 SNHLY, CDR2 FYNNEI. Unmatched junction bases numbered 5, after V lost 7 bases and J lost 4 bases. DNA of the CDR3: TGTGCCAGCATACAGGGGGTCTTTAATGAAAAACTGTTTTTT. Translating it yields CASIQGVFNEKLFF.

This chain joins TRBV18 and TRBJ2-7; 8 nucleotides line up with TRBD1. The length of the CDR3 is 15 residues. Germline assignment: CDR1 KGHSH and CDR2 LQKENI. Trimming took 4 bases from V and 6 from J; bases not matched to a gene: 11. Here the CDR3 reads CASSQSQGELGEQYF. CDR3 bases: TGTGCCAGCTCACAATCACAGGGGGAGCTCGGCGAGCAGTACTTC.

V is TRBV15 and J is TRBJ2-7, with 9 positions matching TRBD1. J was trimmed by 3 bases and V by 5 bases; bases with no gene match: 5. Germline-derived CDR1 and CDR2 are LNHNV and YYDKDF (reference sequence). The CDR3 has 14 amino acids. The CDR3 sequence: CATSENRGRYEQYF. The DNA for the CDR3 is TGTGCCACCAGCGAGAACAGGGGGCGCTACGAGCAGTACTTC.

The J gene is TRBJ1-5, the V gene TRBV24-1; a possible D gene is TRBD1 (6 bases). CDR1 and CDR2 from the germline V gene are KGHDR and SFDVKD. This CDR3 spans 15 amino acids. Trimming cost V 7 bases and J 2 bases, with 14 bases left between them. CDR3 region: CATSQGGIGNQPQHF. The CDR3 nucleotides are TGTGCCACCAGCCAAGGGGGTATTGGCAATCAGCCCCAGCATTTT.